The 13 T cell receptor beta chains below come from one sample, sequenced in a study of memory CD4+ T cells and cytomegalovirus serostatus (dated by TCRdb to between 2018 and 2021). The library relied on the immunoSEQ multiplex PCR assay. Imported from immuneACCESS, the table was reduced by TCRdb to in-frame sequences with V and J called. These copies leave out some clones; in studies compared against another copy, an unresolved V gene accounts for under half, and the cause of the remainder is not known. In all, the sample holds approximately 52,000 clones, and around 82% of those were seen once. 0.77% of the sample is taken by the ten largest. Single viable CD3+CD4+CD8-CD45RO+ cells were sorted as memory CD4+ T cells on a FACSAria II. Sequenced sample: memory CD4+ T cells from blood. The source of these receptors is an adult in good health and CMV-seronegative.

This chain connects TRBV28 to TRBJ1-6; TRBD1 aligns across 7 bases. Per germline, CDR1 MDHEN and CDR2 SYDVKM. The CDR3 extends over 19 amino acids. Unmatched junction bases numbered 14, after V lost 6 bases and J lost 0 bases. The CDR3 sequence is CASRAMGQFGGSYNSPLHF. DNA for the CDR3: TGTGCCAGCAGGGCCATGGGACAGTTTGGTGGCTCCTATAATTCACCCCTCCACTTT.

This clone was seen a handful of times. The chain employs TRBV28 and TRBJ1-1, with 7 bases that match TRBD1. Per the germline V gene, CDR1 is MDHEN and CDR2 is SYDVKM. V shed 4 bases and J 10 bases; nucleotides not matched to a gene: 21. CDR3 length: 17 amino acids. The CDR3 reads CASSSLDRDSRTGGAFF. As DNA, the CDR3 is TGTGCCAGCAGTTCCTTGGACCGGGACAGTAGAACCGGGGGAGCTTTCTTT.

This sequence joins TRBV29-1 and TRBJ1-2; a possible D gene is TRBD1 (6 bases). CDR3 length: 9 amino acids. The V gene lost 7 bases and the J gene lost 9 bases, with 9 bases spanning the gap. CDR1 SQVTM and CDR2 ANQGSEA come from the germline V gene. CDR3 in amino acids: CSADRSYTF. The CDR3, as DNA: TGCAGCGCGGACAGAAGCTACACCTTC.

CDR3 sequence: CASSLGLAGAPVTDTQYF. The CDR3 bases are TGTGCCAGCAGTTTAGGGCTAGCGGGGGCTCCGGTAACAGATACGCAGTATTTT. V usage is TRBV27 and J usage is TRBJ2-3; 10 bases match TRBD2. V gave up 2 bases and J gave up 3 bases; unmatched junction bases: 11. In germline, CDR1 is MNHEY, CDR2 SMNVEV (reference sequence). This CDR3 has 18 amino acids.

The CDR3 spells CASSPTSGVGETQYF. In DNA, the CDR3 is TGTGCCAGCAGCCCTACTAGCGGGGTGGGGGAGACCCAGTACTTC. V usage is TRBV11-1 and J usage is TRBJ2-5; 10 positions agree with TRBD2. CDR1 is SGHAT, CDR2 FQDESV, per germline (reference sequence). Unmatched junction bases numbered 8, after V lost 5 bases and J lost 5 bases. This CDR3 has 15 residues. The whole variable domain, remainder taken from reference TRBV11-1 and TRBJ2-5, is EAEVAQSPRYKITEKSQAVAFWCDPISGHATLYWYRQILGQGPELLVQFQDESVVDDSQLPKDRFSAERLKGVDSTLKIQPAELGDSAMYLCASSPTSGVGETQYFGPGTRLLVL.

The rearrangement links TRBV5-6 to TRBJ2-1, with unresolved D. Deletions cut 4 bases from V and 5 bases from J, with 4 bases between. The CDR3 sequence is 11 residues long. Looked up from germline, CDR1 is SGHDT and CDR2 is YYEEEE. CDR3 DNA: TGTGCCAGCAGCCTTAACAATGAGCAGTTCTTC. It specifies CASSLNNEQFF.

The CDR3 sequence: CASSLDASDSPLHF. The CDR3 DNA follows: TGCGCCAGCAGCTTGGATGCGAGCGATTCACCCCTCCACTTT. The rearrangement links TRBV5-1 to TRBJ1-6; no clear D gene. The V and J ends lost 0 bases and 8 bases respectively, with 9 bases between them. This CDR3 comprises 14 residues. CDR1 is SGHRS, CDR2 YFSETQ, per germline.

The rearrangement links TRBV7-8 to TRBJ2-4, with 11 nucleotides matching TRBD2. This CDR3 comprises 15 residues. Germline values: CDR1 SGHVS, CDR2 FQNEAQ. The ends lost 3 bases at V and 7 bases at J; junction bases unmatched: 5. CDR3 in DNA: TGTGCCAGCAGCTTCGCAGCTAGCGGGGGGAACATTCAGTACTTC. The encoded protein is CASSFAASGGNIQYF.

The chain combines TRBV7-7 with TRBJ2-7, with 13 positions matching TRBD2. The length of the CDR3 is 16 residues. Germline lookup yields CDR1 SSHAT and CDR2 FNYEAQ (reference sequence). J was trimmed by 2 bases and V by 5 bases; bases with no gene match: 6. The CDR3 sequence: CASSPLTSGGAYEQYF. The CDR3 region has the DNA TGTGCCAGCAGCCCCCTAACTAGCGGGGGGGCCTACGAGCAGTACTTC.

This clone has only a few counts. CDR3 in amino acids: CASSARGALRDEQFF. The CDR3 region has the DNA TGTGCCAGCAGCGCACGGGGGGCCCTTCGGGATGAGCAGTTCTTC. The rearrangement joins TRBV9 to TRBJ2-1, with D possibly matching TRBD2 (7 bases). The CDR3 contains 15 residues. Trimming cost V 3 bases and J 8 bases, with 18 bases left between them. Germline values: CDR1 SGDLS, CDR2 YYNGEE.

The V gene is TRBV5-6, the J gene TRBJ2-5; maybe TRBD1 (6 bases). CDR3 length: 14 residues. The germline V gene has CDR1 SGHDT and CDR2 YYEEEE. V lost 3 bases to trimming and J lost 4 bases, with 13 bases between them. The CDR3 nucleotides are TGTGCCAGCAGCTATACCCTGACAGGAGAGACCCAGTACTTC. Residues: CASSYTLTGETQYF.

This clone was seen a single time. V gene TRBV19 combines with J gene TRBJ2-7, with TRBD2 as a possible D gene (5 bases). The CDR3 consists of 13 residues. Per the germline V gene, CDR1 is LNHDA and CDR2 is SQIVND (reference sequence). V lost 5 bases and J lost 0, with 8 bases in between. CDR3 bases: TGTGCCAGTAGTCGGGATTCCTCCTACGAGCAGTACTTC. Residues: CASSRDSSYEQYF.

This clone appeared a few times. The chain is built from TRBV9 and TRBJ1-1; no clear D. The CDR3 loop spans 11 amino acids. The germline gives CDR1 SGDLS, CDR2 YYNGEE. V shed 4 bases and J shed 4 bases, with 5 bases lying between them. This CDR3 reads CASSPTTEAFF. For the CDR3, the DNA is TGTGCCAGCAGCCCCACCACTGAAGCTTTCTTT.